These 8 T cell receptor beta chains were all obtained from the same sample, sequenced in a study of a mutant IDH1 vaccine in newly diagnosed glioma. Measured with immunoSEQ multiplex PCR; TCRdb has only the in-frame clones, and not every one. The sample gives 20,000 to 25,000 clones, under 85% of which show up once; about 5% is in the top ten. Time point indicated: baseline, week 1 (first vaccination visit). Treatment of the sample: pre-vaccination baseline after standard-of-care therapy. This sample comprised PBMCs, obtained from a glioma patient treated with radiotherapy, temozolomide or both. Source of these receptors: a middle-aged man with glioma.

This sequence joins TRBV6-1 and TRBJ1-3; 7 bases line up with TRBD1. The CDR3 has 15 amino acids. After removal of 4 bases from V and 4 bases from J, the junction contained 7 bases not matched to a gene. CDR1 is MNHNS, CDR2 SASEGT, per germline. CDR3 sequence reads: CASSVTQGKGNTIYF. CDR3 in DNA: TGTGCCAGCAGTGTCACACAGGGGAAGGGAAACACCATATATTTT.

The V and J genes are TRBV28 and TRBJ1-1; tentative D call: TRBD1 (6 bases). V lost 5 bases to trimming and J lost 5 bases, with 15 bases between them. The CDR3 runs 14 residues. Germline CDR1 is MDHEN and CDR2 is SYDVKM. The CDR3 region is CASSGSTRGTEAFF. In DNA form, the CDR3 reads TGTGCCAGCAGTGGGTCGACAAGGGGGACTGAAGCTTTCTTT.

The chain carries TRBV19 and TRBJ1-2, with D possibly matching TRBD1 (5 bases). Germline V CDR1 and CDR2: LNHDA, SQIVND (reference sequence). This CDR3 spans 15 amino acids. The V end lost 5 bases, the J end lost 5 bases, and 18 bases lay between the germline ends. The chain's CDR3 is CASSPTRGPEYGYTF. The DNA for the CDR3 is TGTGCCAGTAGTCCCACCCGGGGACCGGAGTATGGCTACACCTTC.

The rearrangement uses TRBV7-2 and TRBJ1-3; possible D gene TRBD1, 5 bases. The V end was cut by 4 bases, the J end by 4 bases, with 11 bases between. The germline V gene has CDR1 SGHTA and CDR2 FQGNSA. This CDR3 spans 14 amino acids. The CDR3 nucleotides read TGTGCCAGCAGCTCAGGGTCGAGGGGAAACACCATATATTTT. Encoded protein: CASSSGSRGNTIYF.

The chain uses TRBV5-1 and TRBJ1-2; 8 nucleotides agree with TRBD1. This CDR3 is built from 15 residues. Germline CDR1 is SGHRS and CDR2 is YFSETQ. V lost 3 bases, J lost 1 base, and 5 bases stayed unmatched. The CDR3 sequence: CASSSGQGLNYGYTF. For the CDR3, the DNA is TGCGCCAGCAGCTCAGGACAGGGCCTTAACTATGGCTACACCTTC.

The chain carries TRBV27 and TRBJ1-5; D is unclear. CDR3 length: 13 amino acids. CDR1 and CDR2 from the germline V gene are MNHEY and SMNVEV (reference sequence). V was pared by 1 base and J by 2 bases, with 3 bases between. The CDR3 sequence is CASSLWGNQPQHF. Here the CDR3 DNA reads TGTGCCAGCAGTTTATGGGGCAATCAGCCCCAGCATTTT.

The rearrangement uses TRBV10-3 and TRBJ2-1; unclear D gene. Germline CDR1 is ENHRY and CDR2 is SYGVKD. The CDR3 totals 12 residues. V lost 6 bases, J lost 5 bases, and 8 bases lay in between. CDR3 in DNA: TGTGCCATCAGCCCGGACGACAATGAGCAGTTCTTC. It encodes CAISPDDNEQFF.

The CDR3 is CASRRQGPTEAFF. In DNA, the CDR3 is TGTGCCAGCAGACGACAGGGGCCCACTGAAGCTTTCTTT. This chain connects TRBV7-2 to TRBJ1-1; 8 nucleotides agree with TRBD1. In germline, CDR1 is SGHTA, CDR2 FQGNSA. The V segment lost 6 bases and the J segment 4 bases; nucleotides outside the gene matches: 4. The CDR3 runs 13 residues.